Presented here are 24 T cell receptor beta chains from one specimen sequenced in a study of blood T cell repertoires in COVID-19. This table comes from immunoSEQ multiplex PCR, and its TCRdb copy is limited to in-frame clones, with some not included. The table lists under 200,000 clones, more than 75% of them singletons. The sample was peripheral blood. These receptors were obtained from a man aged 35 to 55 with active or convalescent COVID-19.

The rearrangement joins TRBV27 to TRBJ1-5, with 7 bases fitting TRBD1. The germline V gene encodes CDR1 MNHEY and CDR2 SMNVEV (reference sequence). J was trimmed by 16 bases and V by 5 bases; bases with no gene match: 17. The CDR3 has 14 residues. CDR3 loop: CASSENLRDRGLHF. Written as DNA, the CDR3 is TGTGCCAGCAGTGAAAACCTAAGGGACAGAGGCCTACATTTT.

The V and J genes are TRBV25-1 and TRBJ2-7; D is perhaps TRBD2 (5 bases). Germline V gene sequence: CDR1 MGHDK, CDR2 SYGVNS. Trimming shortened V by 0 bases and J by 0 bases, and 9 bases separated the two germline ends. The CDR3 is 15 amino acids. Here the CDR3 DNA reads TGTGCCAGCAGTGAATATTCCCGGGGCTCCTACGAGCAGTACTTC. Translation: CASSEYSRGSYEQYF.

This chain uses TRBV27 with TRBJ1-1, with 12 bases aligning to TRBD1. The CDR3 is made up of 15 amino acids. The germline gives CDR1 MNHEY, CDR2 SMNVEV (reference sequence). Unmatched junction bases numbered 7, after V lost 5 bases and J lost 6 bases. DNA for the CDR3: TGTGCCAGCAGTATGGGGACAGGGGGCTATTCTGAAGCTTTCTTT. It yields the protein CASSMGTGGYSEAFF.

V usage is TRBV2 and J usage is TRBJ1-4; TRBD1 matches 10 bases. Germline-derived CDR1 and CDR2 are SNHLY and FYNNEI. The CDR3 is 15 amino acids. J gave up 7 bases and V 3 bases, and 5 bases lay outside the gene matches. Here the CDR3 reads CASSEGGTGVEKLFF. For the CDR3, the DNA is TGTGCCAGCAGTGAGGGTGGGACAGGGGTTGAAAAACTGTTTTTT.

The chain recombines TRBV9 with TRBJ2-7; 7 bases line up with TRBD1. The CDR3 covers 15 residues. Germline CDR1 and CDR2: SGDLS and YYNGEE. Trimming at V came to 3 bases and at J to 0 bases, leaving 6 bases not matched to a gene. The CDR3: CASSAAGTASYEQYF. In nucleotides, the CDR3 is TGTGCCAGCAGCGCGGCCGGGACAGCCTCCTACGAGCAGTACTTC. The full variable domain, in which reference TRBV9 and TRBJ2-7 provide the parts outside the CDR3, is DSGVTQTPKHLITATGQRVTLRCSPRSGDLSVYWYQQSLDQGLQFLIQYYNGEERAKGNILERFSAQQFPDLHSELNLSSLELGDSALYFCASSAAGTASYEQYFGPGTRLTVT.

The J gene is TRBJ2-1, the V gene TRBV7-2, with D perhaps matching TRBD1 (5 bases). The V and J ends lost 5 bases and 9 bases respectively, with 14 bases between them. CDR3 length: 13 residues. Germline assignment: CDR1 SGHTA and CDR2 FQGNSA. The CDR3 region is CASSGRERAEQFF. In DNA form, the CDR3 reads TGTGCCAGCAGCGGCAGGGAAAGGGCTGAGCAGTTCTTC. Full variable domain (missing parts from reference TRBV7-2 and TRBJ2-1): GAGVSQSPSNKVTEKGKDVELRCDPISGHTALYWYRQSLGQGLEFLIYFQGNSAPDKSGLPSDRFSAERTGGSVSTLTIQRTQQEDSAVYLCASSGRERAEQFFGPGTRLTVL.

V and J are TRBV2 and TRBJ1-1; 8 bases line up with TRBD1. J lost 3 bases, V lost 5 bases, and 5 bases had no gene match. This CDR3 has 14 residues. Germline values: CDR1 SNHLY, CDR2 FYNNEI. The chain's CDR3 is CASSWDRTDTEAFF. The CDR3 region has the DNA TGTGCCAGCAGTTGGGACAGGACGGACACTGAAGCTTTCTTT. Full variable domain (rest looked up from reference TRBV2 and TRBJ1-1): EPEVTQTPSHQVTQMGQEVILRCVPISNHLYFYWYRQILGQKVEFLVSFYNNEISEKSEIFDDQFSVERPDGSNFTLKIRSTKLEDSAMYFCASSWDRTDTEAFFGQGTRLTVV.

This chain uses TRBV4-3 with TRBJ1-2; D is possibly TRBD1 (5 bases). CDR3 length: 14 residues. Trimming shortened V by 8 bases and J by 2 bases, and 15 bases separated the two germline ends. Germline CDR1 LGHNA, CDR2 YSLEER. Here the CDR3 DNA reads TGCGCCAGCGGTCCCGACAGATCCAACTATGGCTACACCTTC. Its protein is CASGPDRSNYGYTF.

The V call is TRBV9, the J call TRBJ1-4; D gene ambiguous. CDR1 is SGDLS and CDR2 is YYNGEE in the germline V gene. The CDR3 covers 14 residues. Trimming took 0 bases from V and 2 from J, leaving 5 bases between them. The CDR3 DNA reads TGTGCCAGCAGCGTAGATGGCACTAATGAAAAACTGTTTTTT. This sequence encodes CASSVDGTNEKLFF.

The rearrangement links TRBV28 to TRBJ1-1; D not certain. The CDR3 is 16 residues long. V gave up 3 bases and J gave up 2 bases, with 16 bases separating them. CDR1 is MDHEN, CDR2 SYDVKM, per germline. CDR3 loop: CASSLRMGRPNTEAFF. CDR3 sequence (DNA): TGTGCCAGCAGTTTGCGAATGGGCAGGCCCAACACTGAAGCTTTCTTT.

This chain links TRBV5-4 with TRBJ2-7; no clear D. The CDR3 has 14 amino acids. CDR1 SGHNT and CDR2 YYREEE come from the germline V gene (reference sequence). Deletions cut 2 bases from V and 2 bases from J, with 11 bases between. The CDR3 here is CASSLGDPAYEQYF. The DNA for the CDR3 is TGTGCCAGCAGCTTAGGAGACCCTGCCTACGAGCAGTACTTC.

The chain recombines TRBV28 with TRBJ1-2; D might be TRBD1 (5 bases). CDR1 and CDR2 (germline): MDHEN, SYDVKM. The germline V and J ends were trimmed by 6 bases and 4 bases, with 15 bases remaining between them. The CDR3 consists of 14 residues. CDR3 loop: CASSQVGRLYGYTF. CDR3 nucleotide sequence: TGTGCCAGCAGCCAGGTGGGGCGGCTCTATGGCTACACCTTC.

In DNA form, the CDR3 reads TGTGCCAGCTCACCGGGGGGCACCGGGGAGCTGTTTTTT. Protein: CASSPGGTGELFF. J is TRBJ2-2 and V is TRBV18; weak D call: TRBD2 (6 bases). The V end was cut by 3 bases, the J end by 4 bases, with 6 bases between. Germline values: CDR1 KGHSH, CDR2 LQKENI. This CDR3 is 13 amino acids long.

V is TRBV10-3 and J is TRBJ1-6, with 7 bases that match TRBD1. The junction had 15 bases not matched to a gene; V was cut back by 10 bases and J by 9 bases. This CDR3 has 15 residues. The germline V gene encodes CDR1 ENHRY and CDR2 SYGVKD. CDR3 coding DNA: TGTGCCACAGAACCAGATCAGGGGGTTGGTTCACCCCTCCACTTT. Amino acids: CATEPDQGVGSPLHF.

The rearrangement uses TRBV6-5 and TRBJ1-3, with TRBD1 matching 9 bases. This CDR3 region has 14 residues. The germline V gene encodes CDR1 MNHEY and CDR2 SVGAGI. V was clipped by 5 bases and J by 7 bases; unmatched bases: 6. The CDR3 loop is CASSRTGAGNTIYF. In DNA form, the CDR3 reads TGTGCCAGCAGTCGGACAGGGGCAGGGAACACCATATATTTT.

This clone was seen once. This chain connects TRBV5-4 to TRBJ1-4; tentatively, D is TRBD1 (5 bases). Trimming cost V 4 bases and J 1 base, with 11 bases left between them. Per germline, CDR1 SGHNT and CDR2 YYREEE (reference sequence). There are 15 residues in the CDR3. The CDR3 DNA is TGTGCCAGCAGCAACAAGGGGTTAACTAATGAAAAACTGTTTTTT. Its protein is CASSNKGLTNEKLFF.

The chain combines TRBV7-2 with TRBJ2-5, with D possibly TRBD2 on 5 matching bases. Per the germline V gene, CDR1 is SGHTA and CDR2 is FQGNSA. The V end was cut by 1 base, the J end by 9 bases, with 15 bases between. CDR3 length equals 14 residues. CDR3 DNA sequence: TGTGCCAGCAGCTTAGAACTAGGTGGGGTGGCCCAGTACTTC. Encoded protein: CASSLELGGVAQYF.

The CDR3 reads CASSPLAGGPPGTDTQYF. The CDR3 DNA sequence: TGTGCCAGCTCACCACTAGCGGGAGGGCCCCCCGGCACAGATACGCAGTATTTT. The rearrangement uses TRBV18 and TRBJ2-3; 11 nucleotides agree with TRBD2. The V and J ends lost 1 base and 1 base, in that order; junction bases with no gene match: 7. The CDR3 runs 18 residues. Germline V gene data show CDR1 as KGHSH and CDR2 as LQKENI.

The chain couples TRBV21-1 to TRBJ2-3; the listed D gene, TRBD2, was not tested against the DNA. TRBV21-1 is a recognized pseudogene. This CDR3 spans 15 amino acids. The chain's CDR3 is CASSNSGSQSDTQYF. The CDR3 DNA is TGTGCCAGCAGCAATAGCGGGAGTCAATCAGATACGCAGTATTTT.

This clone has more than one count but fewer than ten. The CDR3 loop reads CASSSGDTGELFF. The CDR3, as DNA: TGTGCCAGCAGTTCGGGGGACACCGGGGAGCTGTTTTTT. The V gene is TRBV12-3 or TRBV12-4, the J gene TRBJ2-2; maybe TRBD2 (6 bases). V dropped 4 bases and J dropped 3 bases, with 6 bases sitting between them. The length of the CDR3 is 13 residues.

The genes are TRBV6-6 and TRBJ2-6; D gene unclear. The V end lost 5 bases, the J end lost 1 base, and 12 bases lay between the germline ends. CDR3 length: 16 amino acids. Germline assignment: CDR1 MNHNY and CDR2 SVGAGI (reference sequence). For the CDR3, the DNA is TGTGCCAGCAGTCCCGAACAGAAATCTGGGGCCAACGTCCTGACTTTC. Protein: CASSPEQKSGANVLTF.

The chain couples TRBV7-2 to TRBJ1-2; 9 bases agree with TRBD1. CDR1 and CDR2 from the germline V gene are SGHTA and FQGNSA. The CDR3 runs to 14 residues. With V trimmed by 4 bases and J by 7 bases, 7 bases remained unmatched. The CDR3 bases are TGTGCCAGCAGCTCACAGGGGGCGCTAGGTGGCTACACCTTC. Amino acids: CASSSQGALGGYTF.

V and J are TRBV7-2 and TRBJ1-6; the D is unclear. The CDR3 spans 15 residues. Germline V gene lookup returns CDR1 SGHTA and CDR2 FQGNSA. V dropped 5 bases and J dropped 9 bases, with 17 bases sitting between them. CDR3 bases: TGTGCCAGCAGCCCCGACCCCGGGGTTGGTTCACCCCTCCACTTT. Protein sequence: CASSPDPGVGSPLHF. The variable domain in full, with the rest retrieved from reference TRBV7-2 and TRBJ1-6, is GAGVSQSPSNKVTEKGKDVELRCDPISGHTALYWYRQSLGQGLEFLIYFQGNSAPDKSGLPSDRFSAERTGGSVSTLTIQRTQQEDSAVYLCASSPDPGVGSPLHFGNGTRLTVT.

The gene calls are TRBV15 and TRBJ1-2; 10 positions match TRBD1. Germline V gives CDR1 LNHNV, CDR2 YYDKDF (reference sequence). This CDR3 comprises 15 residues. Trimming at V came to 5 bases and at J to 8 bases, leaving 11 bases not matched to a gene. In DNA form, the CDR3 reads TGTGCCACCAGCTGGCAGACAGGGGGCGCAGGGGGCTACACCTTC. It is translated as CATSWQTGGAGGYTF.